One TCR beta chain is described in this entry. The data are from a study of blood T cell repertoires in COVID-19. CDR1 is SGDLS and CDR2 is YYNGEE in the germline V gene. Deletions cut 0 bases from V and 3 bases from J, with 9 bases between. This CDR3 contains 14 residues. Only in-frame clones appear in the TCRdb table, and some are missing; sequencing was by immunoSEQ multiplex PCR. Among a few hundred thousand clones, 84% were seen once, and the ten largest hold 3.4%. This TCR was sampled from a man over 45 who had recovered from COVID-19. V and J are TRBV9 and TRBJ2-5; D perhaps matches TRBD1 (6 bases). Sequencing was carried out using PBMCs or T cells enriched from blood (not recorded which). CDR3 sequence: CASSVVPGEETQYF. The CDR3 nucleotides are TGTGCCAGCAGCGTAGTGCCAGGGGAAGAGACCCAGTACTTC.